Listed here are 4 T cell receptor beta chains from one sample, sequenced in a study of CD8+ T cells in alopecia areata. Extracted RNA was reverse transcribed, and the resulting cDNA served as sequencing template. TCRdb keeps only in-frame clones here, not all; method: immunoSEQ multiplex PCR. The sample lists about 120,000 clones; around 53% were seen once. Indicated treatment: oral pan-JAK inhibitor, 5-10 mg twice daily. Sequencing was performed on CD4+ T cells sorted from blood, taken at week 4, from a patient treated with tofacitinib. All receptors come from a human donor with alopecia areata.

The rearrangement uses TRBV27 and TRBJ2-1, with D possibly matching TRBD1 (6 bases). CDR3 length: 13 amino acids. V lost 6 bases and J lost 8, with 14 bases in between. Germline assignment: CDR1 MNHEY and CDR2 SMNVEV (reference sequence). CDR3 amino acids: CASRPLYRDEQFF. CDR3 sequence (DNA): TGTGCCAGCAGGCCACTTTACAGGGATGAGCAGTTCTTC.

This rearrangement joins TRBV29-1 to TRBJ1-5, with D maybe TRBD1 (5 bases). The CDR3 has 11 residues. The V gene lost 7 bases and the J gene lost 7 bases, with 11 bases spanning the gap. Germline assignment: CDR1 SQVTM and CDR2 ANQGSEA. CDR3 loop: CSEGIGQPQHF. DNA of the CDR3: TGCAGCGAGGGGATAGGACAGCCCCAGCATTTT.

The J gene is TRBJ2-1, the V gene TRBV5-1, with D tentatively TRBD2 (6 bases). Germline V lookup: CDR1 SGHRS, CDR2 YFSETQ. Trimming left V 0 bases short and J 0 bases short, with 13 bases between. The CDR3 totals 17 residues. The CDR3 loop reads CASSLASGFSSYNEQFF. DNA for the CDR3: TGCGCCAGCAGCTTGGCCAGCGGGTTCAGCTCCTACAATGAGCAGTTCTTC.

The chain links TRBV7-8 to TRBJ2-5; tentatively, D is TRBD2 (5 bases). Trimming took 1 base from V and 4 from J, leaving 7 bases between them. CDR1 is SGHVS and CDR2 is FQNEAQ in the germline V gene. The length of the CDR3 is 13 residues. Here the CDR3 reads CASSLVRGETQYF. In nucleotides, the CDR3 is TGTGCCAGCAGCTTAGTTCGGGGAGAGACCCAGTACTTC.